This T cell receptor (beta chain) comes out of a study of cytomegalovirus exposure and HLA in healthy donors. CDR3 length: 16 residues. V was pared by 2 bases and J by 7 bases, with 8 bases of the junction left unmatched. Per germline, CDR1 MNHEY and CDR2 SVGAGI. The primer mix had 60 Vbeta and 13 Jbeta primers. TCRdb keeps only in-frame clones here, not all; method: immunoSEQ multiplex PCR. The table includes approximately 180,000 clones, approximately 85% detected once. Study outcomes and limitations: Per a prior analysis, the majority of TCR beta V segments were productive roughly 87% or roughly 30% of the time.

To note about this clone: Its antigen is unidentified.

The TCR originated in a girl aged 10 to 17 in good health and CMV-seropositive. This chain connects TRBV6-5 to TRBJ2-1, with 10 positions matching TRBD2. Specimen: PBMCs. The CDR3: CASSYRSGGGINEQFF. The CDR3 nucleotides read TGTGCCAGCAGTTACCGGAGCGGGGGGGGTATTAATGAGCAGTTCTTC.